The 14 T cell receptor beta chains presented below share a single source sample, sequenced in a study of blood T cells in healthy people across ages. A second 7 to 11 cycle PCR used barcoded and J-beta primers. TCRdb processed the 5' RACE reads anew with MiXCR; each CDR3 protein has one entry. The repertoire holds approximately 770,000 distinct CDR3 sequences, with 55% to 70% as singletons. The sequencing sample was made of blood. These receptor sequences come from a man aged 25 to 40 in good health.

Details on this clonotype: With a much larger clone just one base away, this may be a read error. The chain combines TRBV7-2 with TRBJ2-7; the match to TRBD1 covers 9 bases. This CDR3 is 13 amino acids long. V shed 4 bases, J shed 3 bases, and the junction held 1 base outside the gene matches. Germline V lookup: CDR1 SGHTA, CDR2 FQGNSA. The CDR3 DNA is TGTGCCAGCAGCTGGGACAGGGACTACGAGCAGTACTTC. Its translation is CASSWDRDYEQYF.

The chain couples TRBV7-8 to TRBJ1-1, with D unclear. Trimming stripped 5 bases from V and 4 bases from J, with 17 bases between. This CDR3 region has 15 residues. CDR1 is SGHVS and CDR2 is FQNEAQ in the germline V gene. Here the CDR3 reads CASSPAANSGTEAFF. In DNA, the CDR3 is TGTGCCAGCAGCCCCGCGGCCAACTCAGGCACTGAAGCTTTCTTT.

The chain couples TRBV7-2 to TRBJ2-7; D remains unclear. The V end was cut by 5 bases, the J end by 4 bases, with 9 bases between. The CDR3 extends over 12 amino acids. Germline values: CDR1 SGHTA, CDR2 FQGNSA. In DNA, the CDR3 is TGTGCCAGCAGCCCCAATCATTACGAGCAGTACTTC. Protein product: CASSPNHYEQYF.

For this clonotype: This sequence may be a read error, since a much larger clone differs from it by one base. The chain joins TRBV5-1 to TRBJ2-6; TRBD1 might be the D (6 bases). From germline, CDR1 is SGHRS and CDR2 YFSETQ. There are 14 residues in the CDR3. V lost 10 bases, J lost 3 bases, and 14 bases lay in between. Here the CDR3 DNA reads TGCGCCGGCACCCTGACAGGTGGGGCCAACGTCCTGACTTTC. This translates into CAGTLTGGANVLTF.

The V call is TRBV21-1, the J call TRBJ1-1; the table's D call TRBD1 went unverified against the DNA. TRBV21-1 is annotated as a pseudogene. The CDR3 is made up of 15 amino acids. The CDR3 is CASSKRTEMNTEAFF. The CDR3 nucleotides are TGTGCCAGCAGCAAAAGGACAGAGATGAACACTGAAGCTTTCTTT.

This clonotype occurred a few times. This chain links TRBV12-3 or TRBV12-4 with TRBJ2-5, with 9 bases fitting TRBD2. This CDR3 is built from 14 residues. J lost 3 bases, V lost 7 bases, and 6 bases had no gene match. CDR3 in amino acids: CASTSGLAKETQYF. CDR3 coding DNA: TGTGCCAGCACCTCGGGACTAGCAAAAGAGACCCAGTACTTC.

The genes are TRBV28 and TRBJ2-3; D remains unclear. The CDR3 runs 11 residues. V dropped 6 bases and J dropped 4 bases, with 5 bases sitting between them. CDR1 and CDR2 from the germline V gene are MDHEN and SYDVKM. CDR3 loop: CASRLSDTQYF. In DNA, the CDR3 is TGTGCCAGCAGGTTGTCAGATACGCAGTATTTT.

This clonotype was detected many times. Here the CDR3 DNA reads TGCAGCGTTGAAGCCCGGGTGGATGAGCAGTTCTTC. Its translation: CSVEARVDEQFF. The V gene is TRBV29-1, the J gene TRBJ2-1; D not resolved. CDR1 is SQVTM, CDR2 ANQGSEA, per germline. The CDR3 spans 12 residues. V lost 1 base to trimming and J lost 8 bases, with 9 bases between them.

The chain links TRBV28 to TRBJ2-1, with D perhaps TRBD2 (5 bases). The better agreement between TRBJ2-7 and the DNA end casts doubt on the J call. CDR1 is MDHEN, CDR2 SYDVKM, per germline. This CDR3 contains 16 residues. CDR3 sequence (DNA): TGTGCCAGCAGCTCGCTGGGAGCGGTCTCCTACAATGAGCAGTACTTC. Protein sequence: CASSSLGAVSYNEQYF.

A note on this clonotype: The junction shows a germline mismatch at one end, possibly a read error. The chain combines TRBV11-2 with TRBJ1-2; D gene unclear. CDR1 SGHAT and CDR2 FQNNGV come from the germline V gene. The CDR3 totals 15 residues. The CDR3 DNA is TGTGCCAGCAGCTTAGCCAGCAACAACGGGTATGGCTGCACCTTC. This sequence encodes CASSLASNNGYGCTF. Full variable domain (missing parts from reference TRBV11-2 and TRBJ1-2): EAGVAQSPRYKIIEKRQSVAFWCNPISGHATLYWYQQILGQGPKLLIQFQNNGVVDDSQLPKDRFSAERLKGVDSTLKIQPAKLEDSAVYLCASSLASNNGYGCTFGSGTRLTVV.

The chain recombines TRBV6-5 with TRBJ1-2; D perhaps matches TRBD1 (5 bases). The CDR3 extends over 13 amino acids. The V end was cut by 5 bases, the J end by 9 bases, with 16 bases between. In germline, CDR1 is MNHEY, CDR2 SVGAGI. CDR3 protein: CASSPQAGSRYTF. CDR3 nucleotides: TGTGCCAGCAGTCCCCAGGCAGGGAGCCGCTACACCTTC.

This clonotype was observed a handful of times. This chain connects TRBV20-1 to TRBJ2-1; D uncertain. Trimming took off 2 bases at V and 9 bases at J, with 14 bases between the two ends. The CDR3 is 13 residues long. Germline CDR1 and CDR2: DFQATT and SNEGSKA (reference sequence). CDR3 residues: CSARWLAPTEQFF. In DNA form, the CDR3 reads TGCAGTGCTAGATGGTTGGCCCCGACTGAGCAGTTCTTC.

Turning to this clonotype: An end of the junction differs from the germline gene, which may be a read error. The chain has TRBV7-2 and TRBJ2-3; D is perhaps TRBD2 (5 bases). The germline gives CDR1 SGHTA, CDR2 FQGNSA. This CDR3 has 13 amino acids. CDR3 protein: CVSSRNDGSTQYF. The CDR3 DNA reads TGTGTCAGCAGCCGCAATGATGGGAGTACGCAGTATTTT.

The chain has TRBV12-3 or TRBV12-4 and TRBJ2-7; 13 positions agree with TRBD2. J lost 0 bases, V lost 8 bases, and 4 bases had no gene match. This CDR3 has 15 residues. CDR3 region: CASGRTSGSSYEQYF. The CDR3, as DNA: TGTGCCAGCGGTCGGACTAGCGGGAGCTCCTACGAGCAGTACTTC.